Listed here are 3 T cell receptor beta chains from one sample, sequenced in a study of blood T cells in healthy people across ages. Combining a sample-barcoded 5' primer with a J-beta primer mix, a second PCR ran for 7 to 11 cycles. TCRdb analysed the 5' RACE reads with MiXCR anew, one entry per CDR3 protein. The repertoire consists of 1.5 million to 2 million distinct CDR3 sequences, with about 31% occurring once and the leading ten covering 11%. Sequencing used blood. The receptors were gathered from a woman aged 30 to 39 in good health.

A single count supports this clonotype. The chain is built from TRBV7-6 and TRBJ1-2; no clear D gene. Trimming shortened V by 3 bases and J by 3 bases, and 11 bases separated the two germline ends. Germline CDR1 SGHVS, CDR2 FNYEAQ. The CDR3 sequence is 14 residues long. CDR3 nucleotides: TGTGCCAGCAGCTTCGGAGGGATAGACTATGGCTACACCTTC. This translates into CASSFGGIDYGYTF.

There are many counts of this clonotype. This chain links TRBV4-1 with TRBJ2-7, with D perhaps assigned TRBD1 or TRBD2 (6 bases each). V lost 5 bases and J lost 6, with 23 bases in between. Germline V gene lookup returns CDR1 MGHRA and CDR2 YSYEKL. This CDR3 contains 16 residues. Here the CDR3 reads CASSRGGRQDPREQYF. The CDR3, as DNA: TGCGCCAGCAGCAGAGGGGGGAGACAGGATCCGCGCGAGCAGTACTTC.

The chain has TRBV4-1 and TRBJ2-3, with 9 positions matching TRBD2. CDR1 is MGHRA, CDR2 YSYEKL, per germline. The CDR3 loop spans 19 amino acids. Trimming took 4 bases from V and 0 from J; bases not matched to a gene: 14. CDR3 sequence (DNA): TGCGCCAGCAGCCTCCAAAACCCCCTAGCGGGAACTAGCACAGATACGCAGTATTTT. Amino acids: CASSLQNPLAGTSTDTQYF.